This entry lists 11 T cell receptor beta chains sequenced from one sample in a study of shared clonotypes between healthy human individuals. The data were produced by immunoSEQ multiplex PCR, yet TCRdb's version contains in-frame clones alone and is incomplete. The table has fewer than 1 million clones, about 97% seen once; the top ten hold less than 0.25%. CD45RO-negative CD8 cells positively selected for CCR7 made up the naive population, which excluded terminally differentiated effector memory CD45RA+ cells. Sequencing was carried out using naive CD8+ T cells sorted from blood. Source of these receptors: a man aged 25-45 years in good health.

The chain recombines TRBV9 with TRBJ2-2, with 8 bases that match TRBD1. V was pared by 0 bases and J by 2 bases, with 3 bases of the junction left unmatched. Germline V lookup: CDR1 SGDLS, CDR2 YYNGEE. CDR3 length equals 16 residues. The CDR3 loop reads CASSVVGQGNTGELFF. DNA of the CDR3: TGTGCCAGCAGCGTAGTAGGACAGGGCAACACCGGGGAGCTGTTTTTT. Full variable domain (rest looked up from reference TRBV9 and TRBJ2-2): DSGVTQTPKHLITATGQRVTLRCSPRSGDLSVYWYQQSLDQGLQFLIQYYNGEERAKGNILERFSAQQFPDLHSELNLSSLELGDSALYFCASSVVGQGNTGELFFGEGSRLTVL.

The chain joins TRBV7-2 to TRBJ1-2, with 8 bases fitting TRBD1. Germline V gene data show CDR1 as SGHTA and CDR2 as FQGNSA. This CDR3 has 14 residues. Trimming took 3 bases from V and 6 from J; bases not matched to a gene: 6. CDR3 protein: CASSFLRGRDGYTF. As DNA, the CDR3 is TGTGCCAGCAGCTTTCTCAGGGGGCGAGATGGCTACACCTTC.

The chain combines TRBV5-1 with TRBJ2-1, with a tentative D call TRBD1 (6 bases). V shed 5 bases and J shed 1 base, with 10 bases lying between them. Germline CDR1 and CDR2: SGHRS and YFSETQ. The CDR3 totals 14 residues. This CDR3 reads CASRSQGSYNEQFF. The CDR3 DNA reads TGCGCCAGCAGGTCACAGGGTTCCTACAATGAGCAGTTCTTC.

The chain couples TRBV9 to TRBJ2-2; D is possibly TRBD1 (5 bases). The CDR3 runs 14 residues. The germline gives CDR1 SGDLS, CDR2 YYNGEE. The V and J ends lost 3 bases and 3 bases respectively, with 9 bases between them. CDR3 DNA sequence: TGTGCCAGCAGCGACCCAGGGTACACCGGGGAGCTGTTTTTT. Translated, it gives CASSDPGYTGELFF.

This chain links TRBV19 with TRBJ2-7; 7 bases are a match to TRBD1. The CDR3 is made up of 16 amino acids. CDR1 and CDR2 from the germline V gene are LNHDA and SQIVND (reference sequence). Trimming took 5 bases from V and 2 from J; bases not matched to a gene: 12. The CDR3 region is CASSLLGQRAAYEQYF. In DNA, the CDR3 is TGTGCCAGTAGTCTCCTGGGACAGAGGGCGGCCTACGAGCAGTACTTC.

The chain has TRBV7-8 and TRBJ2-7, with TRBD2 matching over 7 bases. Germline V gene data show CDR1 as SGHVS and CDR2 as FQNEAQ. This CDR3 region has 19 residues. J lost 6 bases, V lost 1 base, and 21 bases had no gene match. CDR3 nucleotide sequence: TGTGCCAGCAGCTTAGTTCGGCTTGGCGAGGCTAGCGGACTGGGCGAGCAGTACTTC. Amino acids: CASSLVRLGEASGLGEQYF. Variable domain in full (rest from reference TRBV7-8 and TRBJ2-7): GAGVSQSPRYKVAKRGQDVALRCDPISGHVSLFWYQQALGQGPEFLTYFQNEAQLDKSGLPSDRFFAERPEGSVSTLKIQRTQQEDSAVYLCASSLVRLGEASGLGEQYFGPGTRLTVT.

To note about this clone: The identical CDR3 is also encoded by other nucleotide sequences in the sample. This chain uses TRBV11-2 with TRBJ2-1; D not resolved. Trimming removed 1 base at V and 5 bases at J, with 3 bases between. The CDR3 spans 12 residues. The germline V gene encodes CDR1 SGHAT and CDR2 FQNNGV. The CDR3, as DNA: TGTGCCAGCAGCTTAGGCCACAATGAGCAGTTCTTC. This translates into CASSLGHNEQFF.

The chain combines TRBV27 with TRBJ2-1, with unresolved D. Germline values: CDR1 MNHEY, CDR2 SMNVEV (reference sequence). The CDR3 runs to 19 residues. V was pared by 2 bases and J by 0 bases, with 20 bases between. The CDR3 DNA follows: TGTGCCAGCAGTTTAATCGGTTCTGGCCCGCTGAGCTCCTACAATGAGCAGTTCTTC. Protein: CASSLIGSGPLSSYNEQFF.

V and J are TRBV5-6 and TRBJ2-7; D not resolved. V was shortened by 4 bases and J by 3 bases, with 17 bases between the two germline ends. The CDR3 sequence is 15 residues long. The germline gives CDR1 SGHDT, CDR2 YYEEEE. CDR3 sequence reads: CASSHTDVSGYEQYF. CDR3 DNA sequence: TGTGCCAGCAGCCACACGGACGTTTCGGGCTACGAGCAGTACTTC. Full variable domain (outside the CDR3, taken from reference TRBV5-6 and TRBJ2-7): DAGVTQSPTHLIKTRGQQVTLRCSPKSGHDTVSWYQQALGQGPQFIFQYYEEEERQRGNFPDRFSGHQFPNYSSELNVNALLLGDSALYLCASSHTDVSGYEQYFGPGTRLTVT.

This sequence joins TRBV7-9 and TRBJ2-1, with TRBD2 as a possible D gene (6 bases). V gave up 5 bases and J gave up 4 bases, with 21 bases separating them. The CDR3 contains 17 residues. Per the germline V gene, CDR1 is SEHNR and CDR2 is FQNEAQ (reference sequence). The CDR3 DNA reads TGTGCCAGCAGCGCCCCTTCGGCGGGACCGGATTACAATGAGCAGTTCTTC. Its protein is CASSAPSAGPDYNEQFF.

As regards this clone: In the same sample, other DNA sequences code for this CDR3. The V gene is TRBV27, the J gene TRBJ2-7; D uncertain. V shed 6 bases and J shed 3 bases, with 6 bases lying between them. The CDR3 has 11 residues. Germline CDR1 and CDR2: MNHEY and SMNVEV (reference sequence). DNA for the CDR3: TGTGCCAGCAGCCCGGGCTACGAGCAGTACTTC. Residues: CASSPGYEQYF.